This paragraph reports one TCR beta chain. Germline V lookup: CDR1 LNHDA, CDR2 SQIVND (reference sequence). CDR3 size: 15 residues. Trimming left V 9 bases short and J 5 bases short, with 23 bases between. Sequencing involved patients with CD8+CD57+ cell expansion previously shown by flow cytometry. All patients had severe acquired aplastic anemia. This record belongs to a study of CD8+CD57+ T cells in acquired aplastic anemia. Genomic DNA constituted the template upon which TCR beta VDJ and CDR3 profiling was performed. MiXCR, applied by TCRdb to the reads, yields one record per CDR3 protein. Of 50,000 or so distinct CDR3 sequences listed, around 50% are singletons.

The origin of this receptor is a human donor with aplastic anemia. The genes are TRBV19 and TRBJ2-7; D perhaps matches TRBD2 (7 bases). Sample: sorted CD4+, CD8+, or CD8+CD57+ T cells (not recorded which) from PBMCs. CDR3 loop: CASSSLAGAGDEQYF. The CDR3 DNA reads as TGTGCCAGCAGCTCCCTCGCGGGGGCAGGGGACGAGCAGTACTTC.